These 4 T cell receptor beta chains originate from one sample sequenced in a study of shared clonotypes between healthy human individuals. Naive CD8 cells lacked CD45RO, underwent positive selection for CCR7 and left out terminally differentiated effector memory CD45RA+ cells. Profiling relied on immunoSEQ multiplex PCR, and the TCRdb table lists in-frame clones only, not all of them. In the table there are about 2.1 million clones, over 85% of which are singletons. The sample was naive CD8+ T cells from PBMCs. These receptors were collected from a man aged 18 to 30 in good health. Some clones in this sample may be carry-over from other donors' samples.

The genes are TRBV27 and TRBJ2-4; the D gene is possibly TRBD2 (5 bases). With 8 bases removed from V and 0 bases from J, the gap between germline ends came to 11 bases. Germline V gene data show CDR1 as MNHEY and CDR2 as SMNVEV (reference sequence). The CDR3 extends over 14 amino acids. CDR3 DNA: TGTGCCAGCGCCGGACTGACAGCCAAAAACATTCAGTACTTC. Protein product: CASAGLTAKNIQYF.

This sequence joins TRBV7-9 and TRBJ2-7; maybe TRBD2 (7 bases). V lost 1 base to trimming and J lost 2 bases, with 15 bases between them. The CDR3 has 16 amino acids. CDR1 is SEHNR, CDR2 FQNEAQ, per germline (reference sequence). CDR3: CASSLERGRETYEQYF. The DNA for the CDR3 is TGTGCCAGCAGCTTAGAAAGGGGGAGGGAGACCTACGAGCAGTACTTC.

The rearrangement uses TRBV29-1 and TRBJ1-3, with 9 bases fitting TRBD1. Unmatched junction bases numbered 4, after V lost 0 bases and J lost 4 bases. The germline V gene encodes CDR1 SQVTM and CDR2 ANQGSEA. The CDR3 spans 15 residues. The CDR3 region is CSVEDRGTGGNTIYF. For the CDR3, the DNA is TGCAGCGTTGAAGATCGGGGGACAGGGGGAAACACCATATATTTT.

This sequence joins TRBV25-1 and TRBJ1-3, with TRBD1 identical over 7 bases. V was clipped by 3 bases and J by 2 bases; unmatched bases: 7. CDR3 length: 16 residues. The germline V gene has CDR1 MGHDK and CDR2 SYGVNS. The CDR3 protein is CASSDRLTGAGNTIYF. CDR3 bases: TGTGCCAGCAGTGATCGCCTCACAGGGGCTGGAAACACCATATATTTT.